What follows are 3 T cell receptor beta chains derived from one specimen sequenced in a study of blood T cell repertoires in COVID-19 (dated by TCRdb to between 2020 and 2021). The protocol used for the library was the immunoSEQ multiplex PCR assay. TCRdb re-hosts the immuneACCESS table, in-frame sequences only. Its copies lack some clones; in the studies checked, an unresolved V gene accounts for under half of them, and the cause for the rest is not known. Here the sample has roughly 73,000 clones; around 89% occur a single time. The ten largest clones capture 1.1% to 1.5% of the sample. Material: peripheral blood. These receptors were obtained from a human donor in a cohort sampled during active COVID-19.

The V and J genes are TRBV9 and TRBJ2-2, with 9 positions matching TRBD2. The CDR3 is 14 amino acids. Germline V gives CDR1 SGDLS, CDR2 YYNGEE. V shed 3 bases, J shed 6 bases, and the junction held 3 bases outside the gene matches. CDR3 protein: CASSGIAGAGELFF. CDR3 DNA sequence: TGTGCCAGCAGCGGGATAGCGGGAGCCGGGGAGCTGTTTTTT.

The genes are TRBV7-6 and TRBJ2-7, with 9 bases that match TRBD1. The ends lost 5 bases at V and 6 bases at J; junction bases unmatched: 26. Germline CDR1 reads SGHVS; CDR2 reads FNYEAQ. The CDR3 extends over 20 amino acids. DNA for the CDR3: TGTGCCAGCAGCCGTATACACACTTTCGGACAGGGGAGATCTCTCTGCGAGCAGTACGTC. It specifies CASSRIHTFGQGRSLCEQYV.

This clone was seen a single time. The chain combines TRBV11-2 with TRBJ2-7; D might be TRBD2 (5 bases). Trimming pared 5 bases from V and 3 bases from J, leaving 8 bases between. The CDR3 is 12 residues long. Germline V gives CDR1 SGHAT, CDR2 FQNNGV. This CDR3 reads CASSTRGYEQYF. For the CDR3, the DNA is TGTGCCAGCAGCACCCGGGGCTACGAGCAGTACTTC.